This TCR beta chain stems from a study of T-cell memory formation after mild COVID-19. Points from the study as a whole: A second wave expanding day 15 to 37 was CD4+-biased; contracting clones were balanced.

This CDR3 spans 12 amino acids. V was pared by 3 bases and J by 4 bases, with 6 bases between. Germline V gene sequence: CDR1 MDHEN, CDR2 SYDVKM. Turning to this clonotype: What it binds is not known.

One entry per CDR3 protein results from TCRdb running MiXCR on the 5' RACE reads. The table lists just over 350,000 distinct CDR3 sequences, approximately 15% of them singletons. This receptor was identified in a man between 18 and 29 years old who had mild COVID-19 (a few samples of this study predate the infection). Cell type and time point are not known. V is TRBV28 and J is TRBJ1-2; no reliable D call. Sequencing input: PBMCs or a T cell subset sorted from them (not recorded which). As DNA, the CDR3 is TGTGCCAGCAGTTTTGGTTTCTATGGCTACACCTTC. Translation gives CASSFGFYGYTF.